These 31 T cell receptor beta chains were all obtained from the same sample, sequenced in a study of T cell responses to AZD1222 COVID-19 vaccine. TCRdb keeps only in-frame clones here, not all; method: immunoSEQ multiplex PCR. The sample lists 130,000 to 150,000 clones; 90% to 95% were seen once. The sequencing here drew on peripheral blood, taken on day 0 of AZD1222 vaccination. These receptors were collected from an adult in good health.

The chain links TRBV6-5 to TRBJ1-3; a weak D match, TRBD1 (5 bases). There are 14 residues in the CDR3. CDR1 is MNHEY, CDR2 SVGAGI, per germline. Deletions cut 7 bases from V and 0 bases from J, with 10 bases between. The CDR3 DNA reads TGTGCCAGCAAGTCGGGGCACTCTGGAAACACCATATATTTT. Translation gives CASKSGHSGNTIYF.

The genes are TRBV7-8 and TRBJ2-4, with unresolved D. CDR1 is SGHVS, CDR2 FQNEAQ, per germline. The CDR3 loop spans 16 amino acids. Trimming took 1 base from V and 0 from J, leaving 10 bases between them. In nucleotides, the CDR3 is TGTGCCAGCAGCTTAGTTGGGTTACTAGCCAAAAACATTCAGTACTTC. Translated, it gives CASSLVGLLAKNIQYF.

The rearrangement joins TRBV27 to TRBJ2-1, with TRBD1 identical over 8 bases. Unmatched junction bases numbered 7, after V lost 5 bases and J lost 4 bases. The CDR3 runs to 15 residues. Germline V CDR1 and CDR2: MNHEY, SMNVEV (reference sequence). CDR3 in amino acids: CASSPTGAQYNEQFF. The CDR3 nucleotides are TGTGCCAGCAGTCCGACAGGGGCCCAGTACAATGAGCAGTTCTTC.

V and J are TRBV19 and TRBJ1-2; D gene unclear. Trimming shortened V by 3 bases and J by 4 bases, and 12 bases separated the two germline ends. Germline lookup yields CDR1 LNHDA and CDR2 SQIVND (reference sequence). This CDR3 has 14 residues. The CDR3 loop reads CASSIGGGFYGYTF. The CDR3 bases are TGTGCCAGTAGTATTGGTGGCGGGTTCTATGGCTACACCTTC.

CDR3 residues: CAWSRGSSYEQYF. The CDR3 region has the DNA TGTGCCTGGAGTAGGGGCAGCTCCTACGAGCAGTACTTC. The V call is TRBV30, the J call TRBJ2-7; maybe TRBD1 (5 bases). The germline V and J ends were trimmed by 2 bases and 0 bases, with 8 bases remaining between them. This CDR3 is 13 amino acids long. Germline loops: CDR1 GTSNPN, CDR2 SVGIG (reference sequence). The full variable domain, completed using reference TRBV30 and TRBJ2-7, is SQTIHQWPATLVQPVGSPLSLECTVEGTSNPNLYWYRQAAGRGLQLLFYSVGIGQISSEVPQNLSASRPQDRQFILSSKKLLLSDSGFYLCAWSRGSSYEQYFGPGTRLTVT.

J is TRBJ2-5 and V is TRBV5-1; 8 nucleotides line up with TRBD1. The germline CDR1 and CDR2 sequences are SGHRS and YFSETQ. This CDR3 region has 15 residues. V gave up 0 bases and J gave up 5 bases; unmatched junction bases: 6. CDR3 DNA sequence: TGCGCCAGCAGCTTGGGCCAGGGGGCTATGGAGACCCAGTACTTC. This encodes CASSLGQGAMETQYF.

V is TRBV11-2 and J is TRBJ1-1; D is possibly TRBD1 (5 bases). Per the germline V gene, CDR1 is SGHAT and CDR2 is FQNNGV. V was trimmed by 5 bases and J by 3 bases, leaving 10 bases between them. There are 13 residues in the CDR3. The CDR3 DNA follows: TGTGCCAGCAGCAGGGACTTCTACACTGAAGCTTTCTTT. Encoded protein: CASSRDFYTEAFF.

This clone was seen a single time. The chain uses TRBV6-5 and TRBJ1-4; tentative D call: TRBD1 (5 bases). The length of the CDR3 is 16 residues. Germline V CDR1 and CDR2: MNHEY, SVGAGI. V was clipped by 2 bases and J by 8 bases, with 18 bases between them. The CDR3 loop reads CASSYGAGRVDEKLFF. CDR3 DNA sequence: TGTGCCAGCAGTTACGGGGCCGGGAGGGTCGACGAAAAACTGTTTTTT.

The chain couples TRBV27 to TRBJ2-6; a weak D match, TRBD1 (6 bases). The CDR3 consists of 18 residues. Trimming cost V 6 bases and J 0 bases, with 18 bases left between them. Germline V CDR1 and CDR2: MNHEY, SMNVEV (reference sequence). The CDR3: CASRQRQELNSGANVLTF. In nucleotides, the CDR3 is TGTGCCAGCAGACAAAGACAGGAGTTAAACTCTGGGGCCAACGTCCTGACTTTC.

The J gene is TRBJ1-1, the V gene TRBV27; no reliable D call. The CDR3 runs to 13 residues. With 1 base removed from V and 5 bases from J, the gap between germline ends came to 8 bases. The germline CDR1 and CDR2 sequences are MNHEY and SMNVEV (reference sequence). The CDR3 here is CASSLLIRTEAFF. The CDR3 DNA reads TGTGCCAGCAGTTTATTAATACGGACTGAAGCTTTCTTT.

In DNA, the CDR3 is TGTGCCAGCAGACAAAATTCCGTTGGACAAGAGAAACTGTTTTTT. Translating it yields CASRQNSVGQEKLFF. This rearrangement joins TRBV2 to TRBJ1-4, with D possibly being TRBD1 (5 bases). Trimming stripped 6 bases from V and 11 bases from J, with 22 bases between. The CDR3 consists of 15 residues. In germline, CDR1 is SNHLY, CDR2 FYNNEI.

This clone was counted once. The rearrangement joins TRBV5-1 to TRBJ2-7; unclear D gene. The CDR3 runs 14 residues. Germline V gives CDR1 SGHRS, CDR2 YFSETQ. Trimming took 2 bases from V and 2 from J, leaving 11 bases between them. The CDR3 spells CASSFQAGTYEQYF. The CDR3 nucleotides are TGCGCCAGCAGCTTCCAGGCTGGGACCTACGAGCAGTACTTC.

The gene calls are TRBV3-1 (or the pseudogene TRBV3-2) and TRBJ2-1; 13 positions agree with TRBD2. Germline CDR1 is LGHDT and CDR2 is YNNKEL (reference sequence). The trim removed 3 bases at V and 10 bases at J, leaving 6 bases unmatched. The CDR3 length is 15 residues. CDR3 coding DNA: TGTGCCAGCAGCCAGAGGACTAGCGGGAGCAGGGAGCAGTTCTTC. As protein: CASSQRTSGSREQFF.

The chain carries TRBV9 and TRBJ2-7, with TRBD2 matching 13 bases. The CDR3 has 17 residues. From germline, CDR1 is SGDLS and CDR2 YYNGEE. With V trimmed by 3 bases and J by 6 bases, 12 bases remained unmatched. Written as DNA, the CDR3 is TGTGCCAGCAGCGGATCCGGGACTAGCGGGATGCAGGGCGAGCAGTACTTC. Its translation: CASSGSGTSGMQGEQYF.

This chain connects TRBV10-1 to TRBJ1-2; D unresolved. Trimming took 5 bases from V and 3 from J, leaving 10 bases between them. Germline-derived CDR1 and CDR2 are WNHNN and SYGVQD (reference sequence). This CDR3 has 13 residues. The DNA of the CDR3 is TGCGCCAGCAGTCCCACCATTGACTATGGCTACACCTTC. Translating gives CASSPTIDYGYTF.

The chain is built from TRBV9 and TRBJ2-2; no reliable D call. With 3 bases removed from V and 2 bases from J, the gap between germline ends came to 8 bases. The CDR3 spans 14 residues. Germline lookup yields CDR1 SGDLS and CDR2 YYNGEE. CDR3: CASSDGSNTGELFF. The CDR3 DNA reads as TGTGCCAGCAGCGACGGGTCCAACACCGGGGAGCTGTTTTTT.

DNA for the CDR3: TGTGCCAGCAGTTCCGTTTACGGGACTAGCGGGAGGGACTCCTACAATGAGCAGTTCTTC. As protein: CASSSVYGTSGRDSYNEQFF. The chain uses TRBV27 and TRBJ2-1, with 16 bases aligning to TRBD2. Germline V gene data show CDR1 as MNHEY and CDR2 as SMNVEV (reference sequence). The V gene end was trimmed by 4 bases and the J gene end by 0 bases; junction bases not matched to a gene: 9. The CDR3 is made up of 20 amino acids.

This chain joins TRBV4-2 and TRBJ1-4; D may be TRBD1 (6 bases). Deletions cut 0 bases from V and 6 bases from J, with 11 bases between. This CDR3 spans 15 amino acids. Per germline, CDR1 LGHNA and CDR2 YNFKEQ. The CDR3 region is CASSQEGGGDEKLFF. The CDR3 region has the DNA TGTGCCAGCAGCCAAGAAGGGGGTGGTGATGAAAAACTGTTTTTT.

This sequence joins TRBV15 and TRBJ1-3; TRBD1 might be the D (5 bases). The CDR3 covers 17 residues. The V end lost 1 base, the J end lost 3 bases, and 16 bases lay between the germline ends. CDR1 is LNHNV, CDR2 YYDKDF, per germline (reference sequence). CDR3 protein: CATSRVLGGSVGNTIYF. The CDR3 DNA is TGTGCCACCAGCAGAGTTCTCGGGGGGTCCGTTGGAAACACCATATATTTT.

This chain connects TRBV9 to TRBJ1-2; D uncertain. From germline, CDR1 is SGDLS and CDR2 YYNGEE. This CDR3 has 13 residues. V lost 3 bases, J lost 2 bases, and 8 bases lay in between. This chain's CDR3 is CASSAGSNYGYTF. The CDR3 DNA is TGTGCCAGCAGCGCCGGGTCGAACTATGGCTACACCTTC.

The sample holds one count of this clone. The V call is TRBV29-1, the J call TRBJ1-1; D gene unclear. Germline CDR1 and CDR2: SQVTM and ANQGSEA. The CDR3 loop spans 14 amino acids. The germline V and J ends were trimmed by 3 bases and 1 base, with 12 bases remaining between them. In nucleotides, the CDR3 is TGCAGCGTTGATATTGGCGGAAGGAACACTGAAGCTTTCTTT. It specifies CSVDIGGRNTEAFF.

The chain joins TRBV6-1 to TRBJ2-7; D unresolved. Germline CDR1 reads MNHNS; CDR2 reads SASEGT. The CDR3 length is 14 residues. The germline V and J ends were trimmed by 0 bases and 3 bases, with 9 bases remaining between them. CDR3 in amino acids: CASSEALGFYEQYF. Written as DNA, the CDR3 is TGTGCCAGCAGTGAAGCGCTTGGGTTCTACGAGCAGTACTTC.

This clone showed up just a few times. The CDR3 sequence: CASSLGWTEAFF. Here the CDR3 DNA reads TGTGCCAGCAGCTTAGGTTGGACTGAAGCTTTCTTT. This chain connects TRBV7-2 to TRBJ1-1; D gene unclear. The V gene's germline CDR1 is SGHTA and CDR2 FQGNSA. V gave up 1 base and J gave up 5 bases, with 5 bases separating them. The CDR3 contains 12 residues. The full variable domain, its missing parts supplied by reference TRBV7-2 and TRBJ1-1, is GAGVSQSPSNKVTEKGKDVELRCDPISGHTALYWYRQSLGQGLEFLIYFQGNSAPDKSGLPSDRFSAERTGGSVSTLTIQRTQQEDSAVYLCASSLGWTEAFFGQGTRLTVV.

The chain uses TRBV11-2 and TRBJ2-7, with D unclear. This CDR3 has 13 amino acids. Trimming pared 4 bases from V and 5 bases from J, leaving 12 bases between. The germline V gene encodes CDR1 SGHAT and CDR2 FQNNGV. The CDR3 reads CASSSPTRNEQYF. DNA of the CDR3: TGTGCCAGCAGCTCCCCGACTCGAAACGAGCAGTACTTC. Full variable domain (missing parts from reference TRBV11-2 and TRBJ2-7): EAGVAQSPRYKIIEKRQSVAFWCNPISGHATLYWYQQILGQGPKLLIQFQNNGVVDDSQLPKDRFSAERLKGVDSTLKIQPAKLEDSAVYLCASSSPTRNEQYFGPGTRLTVT.

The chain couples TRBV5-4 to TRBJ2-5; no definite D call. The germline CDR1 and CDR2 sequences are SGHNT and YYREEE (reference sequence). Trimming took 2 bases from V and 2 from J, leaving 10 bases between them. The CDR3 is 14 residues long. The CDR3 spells CASSFKVNQETQYF. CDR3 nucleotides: TGTGCCAGCAGCTTTAAAGTGAATCAAGAGACCCAGTACTTC.

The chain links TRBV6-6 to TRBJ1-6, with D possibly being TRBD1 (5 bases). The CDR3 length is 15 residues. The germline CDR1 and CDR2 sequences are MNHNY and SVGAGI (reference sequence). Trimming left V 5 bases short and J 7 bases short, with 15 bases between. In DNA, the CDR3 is TGTGCCAGCAGTCCTCAGGGAGGCCGGAATTCACCCCTCCACTTT. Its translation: CASSPQGGRNSPLHF.

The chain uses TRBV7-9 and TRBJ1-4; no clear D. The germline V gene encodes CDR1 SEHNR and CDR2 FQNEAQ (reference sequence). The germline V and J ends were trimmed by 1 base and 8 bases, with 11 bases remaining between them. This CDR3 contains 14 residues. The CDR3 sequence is CASSLGGRLEKLFF. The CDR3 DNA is TGTGCCAGCAGCTTAGGAGGGAGGTTGGAAAAACTGTTTTTT. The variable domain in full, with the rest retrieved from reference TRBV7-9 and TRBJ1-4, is DTGVSQNPRHKITKRGQNVTFRCDPISEHNRLYWYRQTLGQGPEFLTYFQNEAQLEKSRLLSDRFSAERPKGSFSTLEIQRTEQGDSAMYLCASSLGGRLEKLFFGSGTQLSVL.

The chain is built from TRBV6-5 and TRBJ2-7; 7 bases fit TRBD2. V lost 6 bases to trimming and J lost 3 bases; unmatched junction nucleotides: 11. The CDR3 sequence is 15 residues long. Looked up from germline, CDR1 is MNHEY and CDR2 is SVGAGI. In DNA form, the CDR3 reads TGTGCCAGCAGCTTACCAAGCGGGACTCACTACGAGCAGTACTTC. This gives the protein CASSLPSGTHYEQYF.

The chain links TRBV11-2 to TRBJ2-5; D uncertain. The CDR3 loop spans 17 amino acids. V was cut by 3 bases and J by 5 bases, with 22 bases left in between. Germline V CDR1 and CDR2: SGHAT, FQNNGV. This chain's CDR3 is CASSFVGAGRSRETQYF. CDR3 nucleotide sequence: TGTGCCAGCAGCTTTGTCGGTGCAGGCCGGTCCAGGGAGACCCAGTACTTC.

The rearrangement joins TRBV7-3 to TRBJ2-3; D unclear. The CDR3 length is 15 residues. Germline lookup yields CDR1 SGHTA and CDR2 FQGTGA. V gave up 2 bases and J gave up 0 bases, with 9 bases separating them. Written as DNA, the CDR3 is TGTGCCAGCAGCTTACACCAACCTAGCACAGATACGCAGTATTTT. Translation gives CASSLHQPSTDTQYF.

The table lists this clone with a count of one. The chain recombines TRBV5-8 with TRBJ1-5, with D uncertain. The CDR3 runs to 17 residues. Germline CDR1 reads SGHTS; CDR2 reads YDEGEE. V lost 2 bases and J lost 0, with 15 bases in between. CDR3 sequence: CASSFYGRVYSNQPQHF. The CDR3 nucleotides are TGTGCCAGCAGCTTCTATGGACGGGTTTATAGCAATCAGCCCCAGCATTTT.